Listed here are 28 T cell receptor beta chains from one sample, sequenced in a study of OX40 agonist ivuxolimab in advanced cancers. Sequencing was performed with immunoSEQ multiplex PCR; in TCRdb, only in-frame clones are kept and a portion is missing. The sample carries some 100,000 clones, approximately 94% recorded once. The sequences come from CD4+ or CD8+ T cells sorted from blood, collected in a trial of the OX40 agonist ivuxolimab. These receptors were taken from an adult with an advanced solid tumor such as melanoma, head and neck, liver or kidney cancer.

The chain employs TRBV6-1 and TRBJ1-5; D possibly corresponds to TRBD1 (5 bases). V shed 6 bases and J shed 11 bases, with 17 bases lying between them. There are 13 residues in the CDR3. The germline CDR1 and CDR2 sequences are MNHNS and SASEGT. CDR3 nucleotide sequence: TGTGCCAGCAGCCCGGGACTCATAGCGTCCCAGCATTTT. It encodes CASSPGLIASQHF.

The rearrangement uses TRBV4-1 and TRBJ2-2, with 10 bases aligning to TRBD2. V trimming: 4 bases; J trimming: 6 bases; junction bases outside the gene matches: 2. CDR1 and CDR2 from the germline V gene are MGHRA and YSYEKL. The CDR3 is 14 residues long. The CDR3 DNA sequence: TGCGCCAGCAGCCCCAGCGGGGGGGCCGGGGAGCTGTTTTTT. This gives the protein CASSPSGGAGELFF.

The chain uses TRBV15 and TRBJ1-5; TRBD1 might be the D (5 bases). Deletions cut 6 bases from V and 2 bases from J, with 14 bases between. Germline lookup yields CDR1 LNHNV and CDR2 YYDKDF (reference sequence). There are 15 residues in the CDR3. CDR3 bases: TGTGCCACCAGTGGGTCGGGGCTCGGCAATCAGCCCCAGCATTTT. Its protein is CATSGSGLGNQPQHF.

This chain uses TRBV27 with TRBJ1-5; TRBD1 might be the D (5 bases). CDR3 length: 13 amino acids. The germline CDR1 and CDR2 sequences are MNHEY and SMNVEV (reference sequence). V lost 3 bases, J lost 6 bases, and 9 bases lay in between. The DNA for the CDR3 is TGTGCCAGCAGTTTGGGGGAGGGTCAGCCCCAGCATTTT. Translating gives CASSLGEGQPQHF.

The CDR3 nucleotides read TGTGCCAGCAGCTTTGGGACAGGAGCTGGAAACACCATATATTTT. It codes for CASSFGTGAGNTIYF. The V and J genes are TRBV14 and TRBJ1-3; 8 bases line up with TRBD1. This CDR3 is 15 amino acids long. J was trimmed by 2 bases and V by 5 bases; bases with no gene match: 5. Germline V gene data show CDR1 as SGHDN and CDR2 as FVKESK.

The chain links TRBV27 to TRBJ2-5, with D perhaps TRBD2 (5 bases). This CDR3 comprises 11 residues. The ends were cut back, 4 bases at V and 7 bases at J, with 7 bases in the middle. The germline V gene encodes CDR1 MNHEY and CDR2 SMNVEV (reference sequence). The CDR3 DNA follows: TGTGCCAGCAGTTACGGGATGACCCAGTACTTC. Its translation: CASSYGMTQYF.

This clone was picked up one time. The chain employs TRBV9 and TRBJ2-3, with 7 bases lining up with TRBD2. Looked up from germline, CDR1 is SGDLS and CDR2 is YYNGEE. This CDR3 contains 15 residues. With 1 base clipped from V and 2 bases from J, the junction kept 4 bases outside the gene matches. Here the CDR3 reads CASSVKGRATDTQYF. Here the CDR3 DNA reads TGTGCCAGCAGCGTAAAGGGGAGGGCCACAGATACGCAGTATTTT.

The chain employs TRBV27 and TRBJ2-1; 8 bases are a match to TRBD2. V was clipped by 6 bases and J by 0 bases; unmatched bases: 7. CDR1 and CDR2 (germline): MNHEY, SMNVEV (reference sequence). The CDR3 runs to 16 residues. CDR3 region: CASRVGGGSSYNEQFF. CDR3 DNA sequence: TGTGCCAGCAGGGTCGGCGGGGGGTCCTCCTACAATGAGCAGTTCTTC.

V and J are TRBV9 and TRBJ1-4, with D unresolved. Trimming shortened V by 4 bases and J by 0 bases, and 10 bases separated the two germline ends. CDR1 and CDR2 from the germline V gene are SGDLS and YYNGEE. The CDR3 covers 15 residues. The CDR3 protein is CASSPSGSTNEKLFF. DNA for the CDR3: TGTGCCAGCAGCCCCTCGGGATCAACTAATGAAAAACTGTTTTTT.

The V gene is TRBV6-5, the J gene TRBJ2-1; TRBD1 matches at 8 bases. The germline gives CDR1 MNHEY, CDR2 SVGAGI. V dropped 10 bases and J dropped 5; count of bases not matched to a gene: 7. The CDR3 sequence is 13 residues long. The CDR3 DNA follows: TGTGCCACCGCGGACAGGGTTGACAATGAGCAGTTCTTC. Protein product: CATADRVDNEQFF.

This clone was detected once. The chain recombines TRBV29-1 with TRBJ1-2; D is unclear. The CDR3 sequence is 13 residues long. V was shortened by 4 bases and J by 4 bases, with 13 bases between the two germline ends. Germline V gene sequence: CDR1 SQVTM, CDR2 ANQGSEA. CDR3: CSVGADYGYGYTF. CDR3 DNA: TGCAGCGTTGGGGCAGACTACGGCTATGGCTACACCTTC.

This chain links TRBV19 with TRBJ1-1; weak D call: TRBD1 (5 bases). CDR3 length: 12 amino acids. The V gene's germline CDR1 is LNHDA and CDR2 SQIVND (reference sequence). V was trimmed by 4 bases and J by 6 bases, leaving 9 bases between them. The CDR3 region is CASSNPGAEAFF. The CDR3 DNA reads TGTGCCAGTAGTAACCCGGGGGCTGAAGCTTTCTTT.

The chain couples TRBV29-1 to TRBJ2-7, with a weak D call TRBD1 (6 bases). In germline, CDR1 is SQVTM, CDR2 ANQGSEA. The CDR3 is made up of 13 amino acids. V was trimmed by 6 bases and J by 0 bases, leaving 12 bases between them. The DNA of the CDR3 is TGCAGCGTATCAGACAGGTCCTCCTACGAGCAGTACTTC. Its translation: CSVSDRSSYEQYF.

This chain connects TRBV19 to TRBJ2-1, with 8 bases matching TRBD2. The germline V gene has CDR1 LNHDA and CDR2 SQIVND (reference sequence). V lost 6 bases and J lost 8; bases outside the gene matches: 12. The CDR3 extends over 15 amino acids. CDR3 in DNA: TGTGCCAGTAGCACCGGGACTAGGGGACGGGATGAGCAGTTCTTC. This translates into CASSTGTRGRDEQFF.

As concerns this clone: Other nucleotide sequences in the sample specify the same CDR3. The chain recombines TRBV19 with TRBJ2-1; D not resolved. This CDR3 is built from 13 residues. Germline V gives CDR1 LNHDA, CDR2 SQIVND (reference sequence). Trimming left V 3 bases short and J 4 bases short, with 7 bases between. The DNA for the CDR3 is TGTGCCAGTAGTATCGGCAGGTACAATGAGCAGTTCTTC. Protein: CASSIGRYNEQFF.

CDR3: CASSQDGGPEQYF. The CDR3 region has the DNA TGCGCCAGCAGCCAAGATGGGGGCCCCGAGCAGTACTTC. The chain is built from TRBV4-1 and TRBJ2-7; a possible D gene is TRBD1 (6 bases). Per the germline V gene, CDR1 is MGHRA and CDR2 is YSYEKL. This CDR3 is 13 amino acids long. V shed 0 bases and J shed 6 bases, with 9 bases lying between them.

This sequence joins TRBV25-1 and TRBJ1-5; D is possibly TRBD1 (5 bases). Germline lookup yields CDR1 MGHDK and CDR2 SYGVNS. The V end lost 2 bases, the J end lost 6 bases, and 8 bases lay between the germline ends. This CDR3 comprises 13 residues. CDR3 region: CASSEGTGQPQHF. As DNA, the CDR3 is TGTGCCAGCAGTGAAGGGACGGGTCAGCCCCAGCATTTT. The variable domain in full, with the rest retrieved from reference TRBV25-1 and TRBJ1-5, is EADIYQTPRYLVIGTGKKITLECSQTMGHDKMYWYQQDPGMELHLIHYSYGVNSTEKGDLSSESTVSRIRTEHFPLTLESARPSHTSQYLCASSEGTGQPQHFGDGTRLSIL.

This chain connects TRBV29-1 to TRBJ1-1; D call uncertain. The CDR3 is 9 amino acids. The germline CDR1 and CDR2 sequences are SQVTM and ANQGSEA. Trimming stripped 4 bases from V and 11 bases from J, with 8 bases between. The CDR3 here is CSVGGVAFF. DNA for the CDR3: TGCAGCGTTGGCGGGGTGGCTTTCTTT.

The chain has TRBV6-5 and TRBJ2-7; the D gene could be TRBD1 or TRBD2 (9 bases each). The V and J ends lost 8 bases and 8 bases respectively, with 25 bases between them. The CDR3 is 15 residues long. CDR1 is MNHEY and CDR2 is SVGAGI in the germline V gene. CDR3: CASRDRDGGRAKQYF. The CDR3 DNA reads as TGTGCCAGCCGGGACAGGGACGGCGGGAGGGCTAAGCAGTACTTC.

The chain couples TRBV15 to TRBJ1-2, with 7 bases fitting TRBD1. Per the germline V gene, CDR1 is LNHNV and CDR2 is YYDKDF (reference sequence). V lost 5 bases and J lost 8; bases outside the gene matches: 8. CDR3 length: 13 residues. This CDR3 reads CATSPRGGLGYTF. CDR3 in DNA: TGTGCCACCAGCCCAAGAGGGGGCTTAGGCTACACCTTC.

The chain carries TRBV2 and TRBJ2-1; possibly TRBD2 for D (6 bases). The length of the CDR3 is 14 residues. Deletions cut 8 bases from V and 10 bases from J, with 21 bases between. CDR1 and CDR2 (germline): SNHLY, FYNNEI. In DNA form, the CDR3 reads TGTGCCAGCCCACTAACTAGCTTCTGGGACGAGCAGTTCTTC. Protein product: CASPLTSFWDEQFF.

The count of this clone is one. DNA for the CDR3: TGTGCCAGTAGTATACTTCTCTTCCTGGATGAGCAGTTCTTC. Translation gives CASSILLFLDEQFF. The chain carries TRBV19 and TRBJ2-1; unclear D gene. The CDR3 loop spans 14 amino acids. In germline, CDR1 is LNHDA, CDR2 SQIVND (reference sequence). The V end was cut by 2 bases, the J end by 8 bases, with 13 bases between.

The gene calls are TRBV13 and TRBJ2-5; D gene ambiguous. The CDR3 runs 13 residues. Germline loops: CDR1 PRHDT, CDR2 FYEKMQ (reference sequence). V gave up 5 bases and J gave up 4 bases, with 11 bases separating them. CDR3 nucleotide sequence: TGTGCCAGCAGCCCCTCTGGTATAGAGACCCAGTACTTC. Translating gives CASSPSGIETQYF. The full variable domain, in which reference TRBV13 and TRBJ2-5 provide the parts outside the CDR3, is AAGVIQSPRHLIKEKRETATLKCYPIPRHDTVYWYQQGPGQDPQFLISFYEKMQSDKGSIPDRFSAQQFSDYHSELNMSSLELGDSALYFCASSPSGIETQYFGPGTRLLVL.

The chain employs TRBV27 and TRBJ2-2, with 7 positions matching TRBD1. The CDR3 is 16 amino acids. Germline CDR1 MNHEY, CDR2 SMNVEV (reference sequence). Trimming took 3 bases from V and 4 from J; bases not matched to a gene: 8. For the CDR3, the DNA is TGTGCCAGCAGTTTCTTACAGGGGAGAGGCACCGGGGAGCTGTTTTTT. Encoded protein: CASSFLQGRGTGELFF.

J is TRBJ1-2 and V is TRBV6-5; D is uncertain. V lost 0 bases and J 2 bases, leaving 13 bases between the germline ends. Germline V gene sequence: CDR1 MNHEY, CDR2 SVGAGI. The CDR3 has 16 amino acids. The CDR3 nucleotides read TGTGCCAGCAGTTACTCGTCTTTACTCAGCAACTATGGCTACACCTTC. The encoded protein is CASSYSSLLSNYGYTF.

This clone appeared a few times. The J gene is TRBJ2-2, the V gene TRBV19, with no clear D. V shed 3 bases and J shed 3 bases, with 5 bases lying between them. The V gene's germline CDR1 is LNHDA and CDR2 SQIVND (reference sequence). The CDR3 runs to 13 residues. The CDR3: CASSMTYTGELFF. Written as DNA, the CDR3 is TGTGCCAGTAGTATGACTTACACCGGGGAGCTGTTTTTT.

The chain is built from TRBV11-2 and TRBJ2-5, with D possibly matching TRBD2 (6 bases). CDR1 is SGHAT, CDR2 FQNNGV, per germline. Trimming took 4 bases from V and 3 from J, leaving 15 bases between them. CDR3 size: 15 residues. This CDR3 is CASSSMRGGKETQYF. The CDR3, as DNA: TGTGCCAGCAGCTCCATGCGGGGTGGAAAAGAGACCCAGTACTTC.

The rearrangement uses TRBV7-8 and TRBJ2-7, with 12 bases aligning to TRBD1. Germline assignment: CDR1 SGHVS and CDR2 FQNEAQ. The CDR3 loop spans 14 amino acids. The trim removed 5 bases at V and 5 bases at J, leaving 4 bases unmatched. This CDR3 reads CASSPGTGGDEQYF. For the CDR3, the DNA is TGTGCCAGCAGCCCCGGGACAGGGGGCGACGAGCAGTACTTC.